This TCR beta chain was identified during a study of CD8 T cells in ankylosing spondylitis. Study results and caveats: Clones linked with disease were CD8+ and fairly uncommon in the peripheral blood. One TCR beta motif, made up of about 8 highly homologous variants, appeared characteristic of ankylosing spondylitis blood. Previous work reported some of these motif variants in the synovial fluid and blood of reactive arthritis.

CDR3 size: 18 residues. Germline V gene data show CDR1 as MNHEY and CDR2 as SVGEGT. Germline trimming cut 4 bases from V and 2 bases from J; bases unmatched to any gene: 12. This clonotype showed up many times. The antigen remains unidentified. MiXCR, applied by TCRdb to the 5' RACE reads, yields one record per CDR3 protein. The sample yields some 220,000 distinct CDR3 sequences, roughly 8% seen once. The material sequenced was blood, either unsorted or a sorted T cell fraction (not recorded which). V gene TRBV6-2 or TRBV6-3 combines with J gene TRBJ1-5; 9 positions match TRBD1. The TCR comes from a female donor with ankylosing spondylitis or in good health (not recorded which). Here the CDR3 DNA reads TGTGCCAGCAGTTCTCCCTGGGACAGGGTGGTCGGCAATCAGCCCCAGCATTTT. Translating it yields CASSSPWDRVVGNQPQHF.